This T cell receptor (beta chain) was captured in a study of blood T cell repertoires in COVID-19. Original processing notes: Amplified reference gene primers provided the basis for estimating nucleated cell counts. The assay was immunoSEQ multiplex PCR, and TCRdb's table has in-frame clones only and misses some. V and J calls and clone size follow that table, whereas D and trimming were derived from the DNA. The sample comprises 200,000 to 250,000 clones, 80% to 85% of which are singletons, and approximately 6.2% rests with the top ten. The CDR3 contains 16 residues. Material for sequencing was PBMCs or T cells enriched from blood (not recorded which). The V and J genes are TRBV21-1 and TRBJ2-1; TRBD2 is the table's D call and was not checked against the DNA. TRBV21-1 is recorded as a pseudogene. The TCR was taken from a woman between 35 and 50 years old who had recovered from COVID-19. The CDR3 sequence is CASSKAQSGSNDEQFF. The CDR3 coding sequence is TGTGCCAGCAGCAAAGCGCAAAGCGGGAGTAACGATGAGCAGTTCTTC.